This T cell receptor beta chain stems from a study of CD8+CD57+ T cells in acquired aplastic anemia. For the study at large: DNA per sorted CD4+ or CD8+ sample ranged about 0.2 to 27.4 ug, averaging approximately 3.1 ug.

The CDR3 loop spans 13 amino acids. With 4 bases clipped from V and 6 bases from J, the junction kept 4 bases outside the gene matches. The germline V gene has CDR1 SGHTA and CDR2 FQGNSA. Profiling that covered TCR beta VDJ and CDR3 relied on genomic DNA as its template. One entry per CDR3 protein results from TCRdb running MiXCR on the reads. The sample carries about 270,000 distinct CDR3 sequences, about 56% recorded once. Broader study findings: Patients and controls shared approximately 30 CD8+ CDR3 sequences, highly expressed in patients.

This clonotype was counted once. Its antigen is not identified. The chain joins TRBV7-2 to TRBJ1-2; 8 bases align to TRBD1. Sequences were obtained from sorted CD4+, CD8+, or CD8+CD57+ T cells (not recorded which) from PBMCs. The receptor was isolated from a human donor with severe aplastic anemia or a healthy control (not recorded which). The CDR3 spells CASSWTGNDGYTF. In DNA form, the CDR3 reads TGTGCCAGCAGCTGGACAGGGAATGATGGCTACACCTTC.